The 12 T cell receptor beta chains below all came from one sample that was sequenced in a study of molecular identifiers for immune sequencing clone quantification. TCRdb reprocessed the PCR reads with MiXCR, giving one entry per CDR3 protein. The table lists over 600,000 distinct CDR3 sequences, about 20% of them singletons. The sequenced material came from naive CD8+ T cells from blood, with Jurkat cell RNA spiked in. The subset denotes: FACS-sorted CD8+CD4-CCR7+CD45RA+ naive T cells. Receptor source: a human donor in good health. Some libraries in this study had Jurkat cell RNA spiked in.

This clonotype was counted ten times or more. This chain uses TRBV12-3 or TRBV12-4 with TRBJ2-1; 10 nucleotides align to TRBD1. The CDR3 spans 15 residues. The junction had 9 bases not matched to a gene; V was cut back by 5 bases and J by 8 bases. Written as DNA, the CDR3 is TGTGCCAGCAGTCCCGAGGGGACAGGGGATCATGAGCAGTTCTTC. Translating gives CASSPEGTGDHEQFF.

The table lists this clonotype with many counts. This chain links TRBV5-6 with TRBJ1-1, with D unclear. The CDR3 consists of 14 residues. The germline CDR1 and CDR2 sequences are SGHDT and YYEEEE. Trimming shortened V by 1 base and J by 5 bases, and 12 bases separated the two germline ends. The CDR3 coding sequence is TGTGCCAGCAGCTTGAAGATGAGTTGGACTGAAGCTTTCTTT. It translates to CASSLKMSWTEAFF.

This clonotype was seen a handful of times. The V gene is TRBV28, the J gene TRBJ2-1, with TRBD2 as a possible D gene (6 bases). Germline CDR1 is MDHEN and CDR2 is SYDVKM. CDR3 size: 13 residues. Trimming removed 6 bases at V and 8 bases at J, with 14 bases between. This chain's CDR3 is CASSPGWGDEQFF. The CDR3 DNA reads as TGTGCCAGCAGCCCTGGGTGGGGGGATGAGCAGTTCTTC.

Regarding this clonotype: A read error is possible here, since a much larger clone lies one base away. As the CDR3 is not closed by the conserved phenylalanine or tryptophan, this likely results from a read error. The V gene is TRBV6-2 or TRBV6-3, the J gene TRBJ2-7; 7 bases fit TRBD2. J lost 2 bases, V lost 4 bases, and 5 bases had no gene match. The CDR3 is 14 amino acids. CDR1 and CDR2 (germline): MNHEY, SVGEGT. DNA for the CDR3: TGTGCCAGCAGTTCGAGCGGGGCCCCCTACGAGCAGTACCTC. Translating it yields CASSSSGAPYEQYL.

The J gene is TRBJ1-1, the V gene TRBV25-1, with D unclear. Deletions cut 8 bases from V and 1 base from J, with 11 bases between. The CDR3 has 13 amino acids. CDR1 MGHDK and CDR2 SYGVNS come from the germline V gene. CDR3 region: CASGYTSNTEAFF. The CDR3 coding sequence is TGTGCCAGCGGATATACTTCGAACACTGAAGCTTTCTTT.

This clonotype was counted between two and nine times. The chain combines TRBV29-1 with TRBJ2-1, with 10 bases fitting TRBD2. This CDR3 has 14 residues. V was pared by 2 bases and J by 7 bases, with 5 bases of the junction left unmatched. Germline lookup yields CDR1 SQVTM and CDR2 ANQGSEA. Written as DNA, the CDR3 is TGCAGCGTTGAACCGGGACTAGCGTTTAATGAGCAGTTCTTC. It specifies CSVEPGLAFNEQFF.

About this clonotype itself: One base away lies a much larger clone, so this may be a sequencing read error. The CDR3 sequence: CASSQGLGYTEALF. CDR3 in DNA: TGTGCCAGCAGCCAAGGACTGGGATACACTGAAGCTCTCTTT. The chain couples TRBV14 to TRBJ1-1; the D is unclear. There are 14 residues in the CDR3. The germline V gene encodes CDR1 SGHDN and CDR2 FVKESK.

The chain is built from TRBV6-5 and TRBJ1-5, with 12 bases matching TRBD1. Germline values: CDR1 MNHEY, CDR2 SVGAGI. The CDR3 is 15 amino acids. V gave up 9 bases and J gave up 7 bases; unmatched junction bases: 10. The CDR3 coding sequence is TGTGCCAGATCCTCGGGACAGGGGGCGAGGCAGCCCCAGCATTTT. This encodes CARSSGQGARQPQHF.

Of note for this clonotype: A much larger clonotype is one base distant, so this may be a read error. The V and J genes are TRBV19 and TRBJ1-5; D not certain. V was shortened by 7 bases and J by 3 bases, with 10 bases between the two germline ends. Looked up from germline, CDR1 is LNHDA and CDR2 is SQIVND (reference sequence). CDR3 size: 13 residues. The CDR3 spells CASNIIDNQPQHF. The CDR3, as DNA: TGTGCCAGTAATATTATAGACAATCAGCCCCAGCATTTT.

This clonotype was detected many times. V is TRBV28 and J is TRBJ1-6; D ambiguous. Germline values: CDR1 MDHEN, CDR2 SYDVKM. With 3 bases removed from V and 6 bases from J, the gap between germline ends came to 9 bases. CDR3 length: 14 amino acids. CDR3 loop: CASSFASSNSPLHF. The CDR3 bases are TGTGCCAGCAGTTTTGCGAGCTCTAATTCACCCCTCCACTTT.

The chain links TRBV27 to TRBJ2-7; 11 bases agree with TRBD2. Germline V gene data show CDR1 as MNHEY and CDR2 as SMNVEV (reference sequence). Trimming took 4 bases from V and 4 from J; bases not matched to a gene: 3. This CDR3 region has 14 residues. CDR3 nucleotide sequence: TGTGCCAGCAGTTGGTCTAGCGGGGGGTACGAGCAGTACTTC. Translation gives CASSWSSGGYEQYF.

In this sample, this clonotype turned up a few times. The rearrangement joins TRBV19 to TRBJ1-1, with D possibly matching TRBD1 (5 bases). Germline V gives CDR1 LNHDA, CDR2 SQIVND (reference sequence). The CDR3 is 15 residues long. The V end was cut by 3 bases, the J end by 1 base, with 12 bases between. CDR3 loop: CASSISKGSNTEAFF. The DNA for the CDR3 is TGTGCCAGTAGTATTTCAAAGGGGTCGAACACTGAAGCTTTCTTT. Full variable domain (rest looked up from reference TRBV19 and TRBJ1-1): DGGITQSPKYLFRKEGQNVTLSCEQNLNHDAMYWYRQDPGQGLRLIYYSQIVNDFQKGDIAEGYSVSREKKESFPLTVTSAQKNPTAFYLCASSISKGSNTEAFFGQGTRLTVV.